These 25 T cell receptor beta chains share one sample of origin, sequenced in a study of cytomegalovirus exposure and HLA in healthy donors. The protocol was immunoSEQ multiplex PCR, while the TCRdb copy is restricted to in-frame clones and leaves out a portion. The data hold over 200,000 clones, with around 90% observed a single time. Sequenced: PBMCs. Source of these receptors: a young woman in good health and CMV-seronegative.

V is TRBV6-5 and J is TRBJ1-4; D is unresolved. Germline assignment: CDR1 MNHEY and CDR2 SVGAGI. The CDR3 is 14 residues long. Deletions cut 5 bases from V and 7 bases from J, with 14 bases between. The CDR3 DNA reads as TGTGCCAGCAGTCCGACGAGCTTGGGTGAAAAACTGTTTTTT. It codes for CASSPTSLGEKLFF.

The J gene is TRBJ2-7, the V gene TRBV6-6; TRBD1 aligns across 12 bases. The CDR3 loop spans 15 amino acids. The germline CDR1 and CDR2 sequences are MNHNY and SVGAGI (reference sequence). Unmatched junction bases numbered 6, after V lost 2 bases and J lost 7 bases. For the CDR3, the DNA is TGTGCCAGCAGTTACGCGGGACAGGGGGCTGGGGAGCAGTACTTC. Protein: CASSYAGQGAGEQYF.

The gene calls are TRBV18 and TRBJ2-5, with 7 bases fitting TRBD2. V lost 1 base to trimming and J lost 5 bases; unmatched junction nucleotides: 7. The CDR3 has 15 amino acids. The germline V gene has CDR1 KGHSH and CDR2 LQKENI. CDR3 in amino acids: CASSPQKAGVETQYF. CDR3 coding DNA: TGTGCCAGCTCACCACAGAAGGCGGGAGTGGAGACCCAGTACTTC.

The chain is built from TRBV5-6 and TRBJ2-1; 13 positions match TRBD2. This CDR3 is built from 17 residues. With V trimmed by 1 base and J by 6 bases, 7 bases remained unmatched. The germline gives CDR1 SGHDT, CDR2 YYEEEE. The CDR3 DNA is TGTGCCAGCAGCTTGCCGCGGACTAGCGGGAGAGGCAATGAGCAGTTCTTC. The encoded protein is CASSLPRTSGRGNEQFF.

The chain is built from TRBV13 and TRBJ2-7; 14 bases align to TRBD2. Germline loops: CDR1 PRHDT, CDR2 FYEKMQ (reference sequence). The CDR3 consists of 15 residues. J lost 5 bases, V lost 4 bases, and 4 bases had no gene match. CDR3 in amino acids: CASSSRTSGRHEQYF. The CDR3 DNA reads TGTGCCAGCAGCTCTAGGACTAGCGGGAGGCACGAGCAGTACTTC.

The chain's CDR3 is CAWSVGGLSNQPQHF. The CDR3 bases are TGTGCCTGGAGTGTGGGCGGCCTTAGCAATCAGCCCCAGCATTTT. This chain uses TRBV30 with TRBJ1-5; D unclear. Germline CDR1 reads GTSNPN; CDR2 reads SVGIG (reference sequence). The CDR3 loop spans 15 amino acids. V gave up 0 bases and J gave up 0 bases, with 9 bases separating them. The full variable domain, rest sourced from reference TRBV30 and TRBJ1-5, is SQTIHQWPATLVQPVGSPLSLECTVEGTSNPNLYWYRQAAGRGLQLLFYSVGIGQISSEVPQNLSASRPQDRQFILSSKKLLLSDSGFYLCAWSVGGLSNQPQHFGDGTRLSIL.

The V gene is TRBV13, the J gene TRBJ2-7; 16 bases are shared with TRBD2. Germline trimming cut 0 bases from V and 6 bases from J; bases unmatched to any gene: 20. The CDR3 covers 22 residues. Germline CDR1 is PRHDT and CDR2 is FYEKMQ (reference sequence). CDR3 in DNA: TGTGCCAGCAGCTTAGGTCTCCAAACGGGGACTAGCGGGAGGGCCCTACCCCTCGAGCAGTACTTC. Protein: CASSLGLQTGTSGRALPLEQYF.

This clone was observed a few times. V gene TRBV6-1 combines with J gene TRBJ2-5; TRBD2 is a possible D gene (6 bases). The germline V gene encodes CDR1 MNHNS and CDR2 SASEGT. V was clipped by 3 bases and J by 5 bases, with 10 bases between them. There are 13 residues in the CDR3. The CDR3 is CASSEGTVETQYF. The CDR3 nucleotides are TGTGCCAGCAGTGAGGGGACTGTTGAGACCCAGTACTTC.

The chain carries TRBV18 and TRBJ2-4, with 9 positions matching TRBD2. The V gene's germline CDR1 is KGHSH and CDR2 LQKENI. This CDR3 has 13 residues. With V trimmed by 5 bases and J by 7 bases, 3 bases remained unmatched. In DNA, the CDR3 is TGTGCCAGCTCAAGCGGGGGGTGGAACATTCAGTACTTC. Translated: CASSSGGWNIQYF.

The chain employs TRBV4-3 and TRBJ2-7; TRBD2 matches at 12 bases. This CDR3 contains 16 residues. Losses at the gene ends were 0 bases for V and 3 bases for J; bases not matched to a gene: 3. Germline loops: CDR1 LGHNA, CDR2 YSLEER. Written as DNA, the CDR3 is TGCGCCAGCAGCCAAGAGTTACTAGCGGGAGGCTACGAGCAGTACTTC. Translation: CASSQELLAGGYEQYF.

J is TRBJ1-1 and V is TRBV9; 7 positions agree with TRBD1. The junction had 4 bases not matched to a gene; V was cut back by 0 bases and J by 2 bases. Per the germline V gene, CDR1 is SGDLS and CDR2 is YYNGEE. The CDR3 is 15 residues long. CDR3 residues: CASSVGRDRNTEAFF. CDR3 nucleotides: TGTGCCAGCAGCGTAGGACGGGACAGAAACACTGAAGCTTTCTTT.

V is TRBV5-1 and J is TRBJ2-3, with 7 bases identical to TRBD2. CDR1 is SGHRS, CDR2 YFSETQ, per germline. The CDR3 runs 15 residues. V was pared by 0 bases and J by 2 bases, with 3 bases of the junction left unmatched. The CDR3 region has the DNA TGCGCCAGCAGCTTGGAGGGAGGGTTCACAGATACGCAGTATTTT. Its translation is CASSLEGGFTDTQYF.

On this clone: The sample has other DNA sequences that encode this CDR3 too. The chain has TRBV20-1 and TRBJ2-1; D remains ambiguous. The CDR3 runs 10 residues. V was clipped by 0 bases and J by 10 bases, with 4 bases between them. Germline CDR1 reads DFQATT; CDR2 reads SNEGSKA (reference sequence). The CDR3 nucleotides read TGCAGTGCTAGAGATAACGAGCAGTTCTTC. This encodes CSARDNEQFF.

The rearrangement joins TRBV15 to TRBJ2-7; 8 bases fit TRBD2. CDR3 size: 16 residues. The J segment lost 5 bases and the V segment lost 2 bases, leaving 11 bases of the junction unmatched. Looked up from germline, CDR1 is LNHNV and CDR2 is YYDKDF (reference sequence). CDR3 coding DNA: TGTGCCACCAGCAGACCCCAGGGGACTAGTTTACACGAGCAGTACTTC. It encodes CATSRPQGTSLHEQYF.

The CDR3: CASSEWGSNEKLFF. The CDR3 DNA reads as TGTGCCAGCAGTGAATGGGGCAGTAATGAAAAACTGTTTTTT. V usage is TRBV6-1 and J usage is TRBJ1-4; maybe TRBD1 (5 bases). V was trimmed by 2 bases and J by 4 bases, leaving 8 bases between them. Germline CDR1 is MNHNS and CDR2 is SASEGT. This CDR3 is 14 amino acids long.

The DNA for the CDR3 is TGTGCCACCAGCAGGGGGGCCGGCGGGGGGCCGAGCACAGATACGCAGTATTTT. Amino acids: CATSRGAGGGPSTDTQYF. The gene calls are TRBV15 and TRBJ2-3, with TRBD2 identical over 8 bases. The CDR3 has 18 amino acids. The trim removed 3 bases at V and 0 bases at J, leaving 11 bases unmatched. Germline assignment: CDR1 LNHNV and CDR2 YYDKDF (reference sequence).

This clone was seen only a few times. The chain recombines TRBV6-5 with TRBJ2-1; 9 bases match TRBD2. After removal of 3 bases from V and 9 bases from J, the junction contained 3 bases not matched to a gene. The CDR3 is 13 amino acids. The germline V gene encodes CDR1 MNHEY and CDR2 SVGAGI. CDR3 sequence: CASSYSTSGEQFF. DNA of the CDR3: TGTGCCAGCAGTTATTCGACTAGCGGTGAGCAGTTCTTC.

The DNA for the CDR3 is TGTGCCATAGGGTTATTCGACGAGCAGTACTTC. It yields the protein CAIGLFDEQYF. The chain links TRBV10-3 to TRBJ2-7, with D unclear. Trimming left V 9 bases short and J 5 bases short, with 11 bases between. This CDR3 is 11 amino acids long. Germline lookup yields CDR1 ENHRY and CDR2 SYGVKD.

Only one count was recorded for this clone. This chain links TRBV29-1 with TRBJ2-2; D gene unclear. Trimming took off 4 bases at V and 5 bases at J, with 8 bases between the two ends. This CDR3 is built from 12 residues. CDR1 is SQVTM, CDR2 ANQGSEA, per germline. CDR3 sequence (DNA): TGCAGCGTTGTCTGGGCGACCGGGGAGCTGTTTTTT. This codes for CSVVWATGELFF.

The DNA of the CDR3 is TGTGCCAGCAGTCAGGACAGGGGGCGCGGTAATGAGCAGTTCTTC. Encoded protein: CASSQDRGRGNEQFF. The chain employs TRBV14 and TRBJ2-1; 11 bases match TRBD1. V lost 6 bases and J lost 7; bases outside the gene matches: 8. This CDR3 region has 15 residues. Germline values: CDR1 SGHDN, CDR2 FVKESK. Complete variable domain (other parts from reference TRBV14 and TRBJ2-1): EAGVTQFPSHSVIEKGQTVTLRCDPISGHDNLYWYRRVMGKEIKFLLHFVKESKQDESGMPNNRFLAERTGGTYSTLKVQPAELEDSGVYFCASSQDRGRGNEQFFGPGTRLTVL.

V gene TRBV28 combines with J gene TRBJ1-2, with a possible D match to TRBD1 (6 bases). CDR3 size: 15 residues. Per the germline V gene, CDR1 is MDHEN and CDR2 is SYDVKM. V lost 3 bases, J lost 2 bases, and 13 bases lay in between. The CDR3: CASSFWGRQNYGYTF. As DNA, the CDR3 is TGTGCCAGCAGTTTTTGGGGGCGACAGAACTATGGCTACACCTTC.

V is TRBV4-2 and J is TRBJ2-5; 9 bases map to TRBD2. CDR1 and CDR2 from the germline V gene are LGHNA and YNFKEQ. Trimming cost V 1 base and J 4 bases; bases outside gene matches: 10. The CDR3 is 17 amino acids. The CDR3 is CASSQVSGSRRGETQYF. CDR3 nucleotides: TGTGCCAGCAGCCAAGTTAGCGGGAGCCGACGGGGAGAGACCCAGTACTTC.

CDR3 loop: CASSFQGYGYTF. The CDR3 nucleotides are TGTGCCAGCAGCTTCCAGGGCTATGGCTACACCTTC. This chain connects TRBV11-1 to TRBJ1-2; maybe TRBD1 (5 bases). CDR3 length equals 12 residues. From germline, CDR1 is SGHAT and CDR2 FQDESV (reference sequence). V dropped 3 bases and J dropped 4 bases, with 6 bases sitting between them.

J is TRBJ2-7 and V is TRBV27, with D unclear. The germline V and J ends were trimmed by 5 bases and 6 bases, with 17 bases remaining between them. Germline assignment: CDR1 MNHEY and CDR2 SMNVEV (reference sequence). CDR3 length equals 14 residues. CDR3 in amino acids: CASSPTGWDLEQYF. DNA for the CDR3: TGTGCCAGCAGTCCAACGGGCTGGGATCTCGAGCAGTACTTC.

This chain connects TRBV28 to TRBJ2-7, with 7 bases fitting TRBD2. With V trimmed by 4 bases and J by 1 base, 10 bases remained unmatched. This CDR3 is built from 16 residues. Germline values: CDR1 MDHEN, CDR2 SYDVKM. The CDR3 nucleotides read TGTGCCAGCAGTTCTCGGGGGGTCGGACTTTCCTACGAGCAGTACTTC. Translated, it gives CASSSRGVGLSYEQYF.